Following are 32 T cell receptor beta chains from one sample sequenced in a study of control samples from healthy donors and cancer patients. Only in-frame clones appear in the TCRdb table, and some are missing; sequencing was by immunoSEQ multiplex PCR. The sample includes about 59,000 clones, roughly 90% of them seen just once. Sequencing was done on a sample of PBMCs. These receptors were collected from a man aged 40-49 years with colorectal cancer.

This chain joins TRBV18 and TRBJ1-1, with D tentatively TRBD1 (6 bases). This CDR3 is 13 amino acids long. Trimming removed 6 bases at V and 6 bases at J, with 14 bases between. Per the germline V gene, CDR1 is KGHSH and CDR2 is LQKENI. The CDR3 is CASSGGGEAEAFF. For the CDR3, the DNA is TGTGCCAGCTCCGGGGGCGGCGAGGCTGAAGCTTTCTTT.

The chain carries TRBV12-3 or TRBV12-4 and TRBJ1-5; D remains ambiguous. This CDR3 is 13 amino acids long. V dropped 2 bases and J dropped 9 bases, with 11 bases sitting between them. CDR3 sequence reads: CASSLRPDTPQHF. CDR3 nucleotides: TGTGCCAGCAGTTTAAGGCCCGATACGCCCCAGCATTTT.

The rearrangement uses TRBV7-3 and TRBJ1-5; D uncertain. The CDR3 has 13 residues. Germline CDR1 is SGHTA and CDR2 is FQGTGA. Trimming took off 1 base at V and 4 bases at J, with 5 bases between the two ends. DNA of the CDR3: TGTGCCAGCAGCTTAAGGCGGAATCAGCCCCAGCATTTT. It translates to CASSLRRNQPQHF.

The genes are TRBV28 and TRBJ1-1, with D tentatively TRBD1 (5 bases). The CDR3 runs to 14 residues. The germline CDR1 and CDR2 sequences are MDHEN and SYDVKM. V lost 6 bases, J lost 5 bases, and 16 bases lay in between. The CDR3 region is CASSASLGGTEAFF. DNA of the CDR3: TGTGCCAGCAGCGCCTCCTTGGGGGGAACTGAAGCTTTCTTT.

This chain connects TRBV5-4 to TRBJ1-1, with D possibly being TRBD1 (6 bases). V was shortened by 7 bases and J by 4 bases, with 8 bases between the two germline ends. Looked up from germline, CDR1 is SGHNT and CDR2 is YYREEE (reference sequence). The CDR3 runs to 11 residues. The CDR3 DNA sequence: TGTGCCAGCCAACAGGGCACTGAAGCTTTCTTT. Encoded protein: CASQQGTEAFF.

The CDR3 is CASLGQHSGNTIYF. In DNA form, the CDR3 reads TGTGCCAGCTTGGGACAGCACTCTGGAAACACCATATATTTT. The J gene is TRBJ1-3, the V gene TRBV6-5; 7 bases match TRBD1. The CDR3 has 14 amino acids. Germline V CDR1 and CDR2: MNHEY, SVGAGI. V shed 8 bases and J 0 bases; nucleotides not matched to a gene: 4.

The V and J genes are TRBV7-2 and TRBJ1-1; D is unclear. The CDR3 has 14 residues. Between the trimmed V and J ends, which lost 2 bases and 1 base, there was a span of 8 bases. Germline V gene sequence: CDR1 SGHTA, CDR2 FQGNSA. DNA of the CDR3: TGTGCCAGCAGCTTATATGAGGGGAACACTGAAGCTTTCTTT. Its translation: CASSLYEGNTEAFF. Looking up the rest from reference TRBV7-2 and TRBJ1-1 gives the full variable domain: GAGVSQSPSNKVTEKGKDVELRCDPISGHTALYWYRQSLGQGLEFLIYFQGNSAPDKSGLPSDRFSAERTGGSVSTLTIQRTQQEDSAVYLCASSLYEGNTEAFFGQGTRLTVV.

The chain combines TRBV7-2 with TRBJ2-5, with 11 nucleotides matching TRBD2. The CDR3 runs 16 residues. Germline CDR1 SGHTA, CDR2 FQGNSA. The J segment lost 2 bases and the V segment lost 1 base, leaving 3 bases of the junction unmatched. The CDR3 DNA reads as TGTGCCAGCAGCTTAGGGCCTAGCGGGGGGCAAGAGACCCAGTACTTC. Protein product: CASSLGPSGGQETQYF. Based on the CDR3 plus reference TRBV7-2 and TRBJ2-5, the full variable domain is GAGVSQSPSNKVTEKGKDVELRCDPISGHTALYWYRQSLGQGLEFLIYFQGNSAPDKSGLPSDRFSAERTGGSVSTLTIQRTQQEDSAVYLCASSLGPSGGQETQYFGPGTRLLVL.

J is TRBJ1-1 and V is TRBV3-1 (or the pseudogene TRBV3-2); no definite D call. The CDR3 has 13 amino acids. Trimming stripped 3 bases from V and 5 bases from J, with 10 bases between. The V gene's germline CDR1 is LGHDT and CDR2 YNNKEL (reference sequence). The CDR3 spells CASSQAGLTEAFF. CDR3 nucleotide sequence: TGTGCCAGCAGCCAGGCGGGGTTGACTGAAGCTTTCTTT.

This rearrangement joins TRBV6-2 or TRBV6-3 to TRBJ2-1, with 8 bases matching TRBD2. CDR3 length: 15 residues. The junction had 3 bases not matched to a gene; V was cut back by 0 bases and J by 5 bases. Germline lookup yields CDR1 MNHEY and CDR2 SVGEGT. CDR3 loop: CASSYSRLANNEQFF. For the CDR3, the DNA is TGTGCCAGCAGTTACTCGAGACTAGCGAACAATGAGCAGTTCTTC.

CDR3 nucleotide sequence: TGTGCCAGCACCGACGGGACTAGCGTTCCAGATACGCAGTATTTT. This gives the protein CASTDGTSVPDTQYF. This chain links TRBV5-6 with TRBJ2-3; 10 nucleotides agree with TRBD2. CDR1 is SGHDT and CDR2 is YYEEEE in the germline V gene. V shed 6 bases, J shed 4 bases, and the junction held 8 bases outside the gene matches. The CDR3 covers 15 residues.

The V call is TRBV25-1, the J call TRBJ1-3; 9 bases match TRBD1. Per germline, CDR1 MGHDK and CDR2 SYGVNS. This CDR3 is 15 amino acids long. With 3 bases clipped from V and 2 bases from J, the junction kept 2 bases outside the gene matches. CDR3: CASSEGQGAGNTIYF. CDR3 sequence (DNA): TGTGCCAGCAGTGAGGGACAGGGCGCTGGAAACACCATATATTTT.

V is TRBV11-2 and J is TRBJ1-1, with no clear D. The germline CDR1 and CDR2 sequences are SGHAT and FQNNGV. The CDR3 has 15 residues. Trimming took 2 bases from V and 5 from J, leaving 15 bases between them. DNA for the CDR3: TGTGCCAGCAGCTTAAAGGGTTCAGTGAGGACTGAAGCTTTCTTT. Protein: CASSLKGSVRTEAFF.

The chain combines TRBV25-1 with TRBJ2-5, with D perhaps TRBD1 (6 bases). V dropped 3 bases and J dropped 1 base, with 12 bases sitting between them. Germline values: CDR1 MGHDK, CDR2 SYGVNS. This CDR3 is 15 amino acids long. This CDR3 reads CASSDPGTPQETQYF. The CDR3 nucleotides read TGTGCCAGCAGTGATCCCGGGACACCCCAAGAGACCCAGTACTTC. The whole variable domain, remainder taken from reference TRBV25-1 and TRBJ2-5, is EADIYQTPRYLVIGTGKKITLECSQTMGHDKMYWYQQDPGMELHLIHYSYGVNSTEKGDLSSESTVSRIRTEHFPLTLESARPSHTSQYLCASSDPGTPQETQYFGPGTRLLVL.

The gene calls are TRBV3-1 (or the pseudogene TRBV3-2) and TRBJ1-5; D is uncertain. Per germline, CDR1 LGHDT and CDR2 YNNKEL (reference sequence). The CDR3 covers 11 residues. V lost 4 bases, J lost 7 bases, and 5 bases lay in between. DNA of the CDR3: TGTGCCAGCAGCCCCGGACAGCCCCAGCATTTT. Translating gives CASSPGQPQHF.

V gene TRBV9 combines with J gene TRBJ2-1; D is perhaps TRBD1 (6 bases). V gave up 4 bases and J gave up 4 bases, with 15 bases separating them. Germline values: CDR1 SGDLS, CDR2 YYNGEE. The CDR3 is made up of 15 amino acids. Here the CDR3 DNA reads TGTGCCAGCAGCCCCTCGACAGGAGTATACAATGAGCAGTTCTTC. This sequence encodes CASSPSTGVYNEQFF.

This clone was recorded once. CDR3 residues: CASSQEAGAEYNSPLHF. DNA of the CDR3: TGCGCCAGCAGCCAAGAGGCTGGCGCAGAATATAATTCACCCCTCCACTTT. The chain employs TRBV4-3 and TRBJ1-6; D remains ambiguous. This CDR3 has 17 amino acids. Germline values: CDR1 LGHNA, CDR2 YSLEER. The V and J ends lost 0 bases and 4 bases respectively, with 13 bases between them.

This sequence joins TRBV3-1 (or the pseudogene TRBV3-2) and TRBJ2-2, with D perhaps being TRBD1 or TRBD2 (5 bases each). The germline gives CDR1 LGHDT, CDR2 YNNKEL (reference sequence). Trimming cost V 4 bases and J 6 bases, with 15 bases left between them. The CDR3 runs to 15 residues. Written as DNA, the CDR3 is TGTGCCAGCAGCCCCAGGGATCGGGATGCCGGGGAGCTGTTTTTT. This gives the protein CASSPRDRDAGELFF.

This chain connects TRBV9 to TRBJ1-2; 8 bases map to TRBD1. V was clipped by 4 bases and J by 5 bases; unmatched bases: 4. Germline V gene lookup returns CDR1 SGDLS and CDR2 YYNGEE. The CDR3 contains 13 residues. This CDR3 is CASSPDREYGYTF. In DNA form, the CDR3 reads TGTGCCAGCAGCCCGGACAGGGAATATGGCTACACCTTC.

The V and J genes are TRBV2 and TRBJ1-2, with a weak D call TRBD1 (6 bases). The V end was cut by 0 bases, the J end by 6 bases, with 14 bases between. The CDR3 contains 15 residues. Looked up from germline, CDR1 is SNHLY and CDR2 is FYNNEI. The CDR3 loop reads CASSEARGPLNGYTF. The DNA for the CDR3 is TGTGCCAGCAGTGAAGCTCGGGGGCCCTTGAATGGCTACACCTTC.

The chain has TRBV7-3 and TRBJ2-1; maybe TRBD1 (6 bases). Trimming cost V 4 bases and J 4 bases, with 14 bases left between them. CDR1 and CDR2 (germline): SGHTA, FQGTGA. The CDR3 is made up of 15 amino acids. The DNA of the CDR3 is TGTGCCAGCAGCTCCGCCCAGGGGATATACAATGAGCAGTTCTTC. Translated, it gives CASSSAQGIYNEQFF.

The gene calls are TRBV7-2 and TRBJ1-1; no clear D. Germline V CDR1 and CDR2: SGHTA, FQGNSA. CDR3 length: 13 residues. The germline V and J ends were trimmed by 5 bases and 0 bases, with 7 bases remaining between them. Written as DNA, the CDR3 is TGTGCCAGCAGCCTCCGGATGAACACTGAAGCTTTCTTT. Protein product: CASSLRMNTEAFF.

V and J are TRBV11-2 and TRBJ2-3, with TRBD2 identical over 9 bases. Germline V gene lookup returns CDR1 SGHAT and CDR2 FQNNGV. This CDR3 has 16 residues. The J segment lost 6 bases and the V segment lost 0 bases, leaving 7 bases of the junction unmatched. CDR3 residues: CASSLDQRLAEDTQYF. DNA for the CDR3: TGTGCCAGCAGCTTAGATCAGCGACTAGCGGAGGATACGCAGTATTTT.

This sequence joins TRBV19 and TRBJ1-2, with D perhaps TRBD1 (6 bases). Trimming cost V 3 bases and J 6 bases, with 14 bases left between them. CDR3 length: 14 amino acids. Germline-derived CDR1 and CDR2 are LNHDA and SQIVND (reference sequence). The DNA of the CDR3 is TGTGCCAGTAGTATTTGGGGGCGCACAAATGGCTACACCTTC. This encodes CASSIWGRTNGYTF.

The CDR3 coding sequence is TGTGCCAGCAGTTACTCGGAGCACACTGAAGCTTTCTTT. This encodes CASSYSEHTEAFF. The chain recombines TRBV6-5 with TRBJ1-1; D is uncertain. From germline, CDR1 is MNHEY and CDR2 SVGAGI. The CDR3 is 13 amino acids. Trimming took 0 bases from V and 3 from J, leaving 5 bases between them.

The chain links TRBV7-2 to TRBJ2-3; possible D gene TRBD2, 5 bases. CDR3 length: 15 amino acids. Germline V gene sequence: CDR1 SGHTA, CDR2 FQGNSA. Deletions cut 5 bases from V and 0 bases from J, with 12 bases between. CDR3 protein: CASSPGILSTDTQYF. The DNA for the CDR3 is TGTGCCAGCAGCCCGGGGATCCTTAGCACAGATACGCAGTATTTT. Supplemented by reference TRBV7-2 and TRBJ2-3, the full variable domain reads GAGVSQSPSNKVTEKGKDVELRCDPISGHTALYWYRQSLGQGLEFLIYFQGNSAPDKSGLPSDRFSAERTGGSVSTLTIQRTQQEDSAVYLCASSPGILSTDTQYFGPGTRLTVL.

V and J are TRBV5-1 and TRBJ2-3; the D is unclear. This CDR3 contains 13 residues. The germline V gene encodes CDR1 SGHRS and CDR2 YFSETQ. Trimming stripped 4 bases from V and 1 base from J, with 7 bases between. This CDR3 is CASSPPRTDTQYF. The CDR3 DNA sequence: TGCGCCAGCAGCCCCCCCCGCACAGATACGCAGTATTTT.

This clone was observed once. V usage is TRBV6-9 and J usage is TRBJ2-7; a possible D gene is TRBD1 (5 bases). V lost 7 bases and J 5 bases, leaving 24 bases between the germline ends. The CDR3 has 16 amino acids. The germline V gene encodes CDR1 MNHGY and CDR2 SVAAGI. CDR3 nucleotide sequence: TGTGCCAGCACTTTCCTCTGGGGCTTGTCAAACGACGAGCAGTACTTC. Protein: CASTFLWGLSNDEQYF.

The chain combines TRBV4-1 with TRBJ1-1; 9 nucleotides agree with TRBD1. Trimming took 4 bases from V and 7 from J; bases not matched to a gene: 13. The CDR3 length is 16 residues. CDR1 and CDR2 (germline): MGHRA, YSYEKL. CDR3 protein: CASSLRQGGEQDEAFF. As DNA, the CDR3 is TGCGCCAGCAGCCTACGACAGGGGGGAGAACAAGATGAAGCTTTCTTT.

The rearrangement links TRBV4-2 to TRBJ1-1; TRBD1 matches at 7 bases. J gave up 1 base and V 0 bases, and 5 bases lay outside the gene matches. CDR1 is LGHNA, CDR2 YNFKEQ, per germline. The CDR3 is made up of 16 amino acids. CDR3 DNA sequence: TGTGCCAGCAGCCAAGAGCCGGGACAGCCGAACACTGAAGCTTTCTTT. Translating gives CASSQEPGQPNTEAFF.

The chain has TRBV3-1 (or the pseudogene TRBV3-2) and TRBJ1-4; 7 nucleotides agree with TRBD1. CDR1 LGHDT and CDR2 YNNKEL come from the germline V gene (reference sequence). CDR3 length: 14 residues. With 5 bases clipped from V and 4 bases from J, the junction kept 4 bases outside the gene matches. The CDR3 DNA follows: TGTGCCAGCAGCTCCGGGACAGTTAATGAAAAACTGTTTTTT. This encodes CASSSGTVNEKLFF.

The genes are TRBV2 and TRBJ1-1; D might be TRBD1 (6 bases). V was clipped by 8 bases and J by 8 bases, with 12 bases between them. This CDR3 is built from 11 residues. The germline V gene has CDR1 SNHLY and CDR2 FYNNEI. The CDR3 bases are TGTGCCAGCGGACAGAACGACGAAGCTTTCTTT. It encodes CASGQNDEAFF. Filled out from reference TRBV2 and TRBJ1-1, the complete variable domain reads EPEVTQTPSHQVTQMGQEVILRCVPISNHLYFYWYRQILGQKVEFLVSFYNNEISEKSEIFDDQFSVERPDGSNFTLKIRSTKLEDSAMYFCASGQNDEAFFGQGTRLTVV.